One sample yielded the 27 T cell receptor beta chains listed below, sequenced in a study of identical twins. A single record per CDR3 protein comes from TCRdb applying MiXCR to the 5' RACE reads. The profile shows 400,000 to 650,000 distinct CDR3 sequences, under 25% of them singletons. These same records also appear under a second study, on T cells expressing NK-cell markers.

Sequencing was done on a sample of CD4+ T cells sorted from blood. The receptors come from a woman under 30 in good health.

This clonotype was observed at least ten times. The rearrangement links TRBV19 to TRBJ2-2; D gene uncertain. Trimming stripped 7 bases from V and 0 bases from J, with 9 bases between. The CDR3 runs 14 residues. The germline CDR1 and CDR2 sequences are LNHDA and SQIVND (reference sequence). CDR3 sequence (DNA): TGTGCCAGTACCCACTACTCGAACACCGGGGAGCTGTTTTTT. It codes for CASTHYSNTGELFF.

The chain employs TRBV3-2 and TRBJ2-5; the table assigns TRBD2, which was not confirmed against the DNA. TRBV3-2 is a pseudogene. There are 18 residues in the CDR3. CDR3 DNA sequence: TGTGCCACCTGCCAAGGGAAGCGGGGGGGCGTTGGTATGGAGACCCAGTACTTC. Translated, it gives CATCQGKRGGVGMETQYF.

This clonotype was detected a few times. The chain uses TRBV20-1 and TRBJ1-2; D remains unclear. Germline V gene lookup returns CDR1 DFQATT and CDR2 SNEGSKA (reference sequence). V lost 1 base, J lost 4 bases, and 10 bases lay in between. CDR3 size: 13 residues. The CDR3 DNA reads TGCAGTGCTAGAGGAGGGATCCTCTATGGCTACACCTTC. This translates into CSARGGILYGYTF.

This clonotype occurred a few times. The rearrangement uses TRBV20-1 and TRBJ2-1; D unclear. Trimming removed 6 bases at V and 2 bases at J, with 11 bases between. The length of the CDR3 is 13 residues. Per the germline V gene, CDR1 is DFQATT and CDR2 is SNEGSKA (reference sequence). The CDR3 DNA sequence: TGCAGTGCCTTAAGACCCGCCTACAATGAGCAGTTCTTC. Translated, it gives CSALRPAYNEQFF.

The gene calls are TRBV15 and TRBJ2-1; 8 bases are shared with TRBD2. V shed 0 bases and J 5 bases; nucleotides not matched to a gene: 6. CDR1 is LNHNV and CDR2 is YYDKDF in the germline V gene (reference sequence). The CDR3 spans 16 residues. The CDR3, as DNA: TGTGCCACCAGCAGAGATCCGGCGGGGGGAAACAATGAGCAGTTCTTC. Encoded protein: CATSRDPAGGNNEQFF.

This clonotype was counted many times. The chain carries TRBV10-3 and TRBJ1-2, with D maybe TRBD1 (5 bases). The germline V gene has CDR1 ENHRY and CDR2 SYGVKD. This CDR3 contains 14 residues. Trimming cost V 4 bases and J 2 bases, with 11 bases left between them. The chain's CDR3 is CAISAGAGNYGYTF. CDR3 nucleotides: TGTGCCATCAGTGCCGGGGCGGGGAACTATGGCTACACCTTC.

Only a few counts were recorded for this clonotype. The gene calls are TRBV12-3 or TRBV12-4 and TRBJ2-3; 7 nucleotides align to TRBD1. This CDR3 has 15 residues. The trim removed 6 bases at V and 5 bases at J, leaving 11 bases unmatched. The CDR3 sequence: CASSAGQVYKDTQYF. The DNA of the CDR3 is TGTGCCAGCAGCGCCGGACAGGTGTACAAAGATACGCAGTATTTT.

There are a few counts of this clonotype. The CDR3 DNA reads as TGTGCCAGCAGGTTGAGCCCGGACAGTGAATCTAGTGGCTACACCTTC. As protein: CASRLSPDSESSGYTF. The chain is built from TRBV7-3 and TRBJ1-2; D is possibly TRBD1 (6 bases). This CDR3 contains 16 residues. In germline, CDR1 is SGHTA, CDR2 FQGTGA. Trimming took off 6 bases at V and 7 bases at J, with 24 bases between the two ends.

This clonotype was detected many times. The chain joins TRBV12-3 or TRBV12-4 to TRBJ2-3; D is perhaps TRBD2 (6 bases). Trimming took off 10 bases at V and 4 bases at J, with 12 bases between the two ends. The CDR3 totals 12 residues. The CDR3 bases are TGTGCCATTGGAGGGGTCCCAGATACGCAGTATTTT. Protein sequence: CAIGGVPDTQYF.

The sample holds a few counts of this clonotype. The V gene is TRBV25-1, the J gene TRBJ2-7; D gene unclear. The CDR3 loop spans 12 amino acids. The germline CDR1 and CDR2 sequences are MGHDK and SYGVNS. The V end lost 3 bases, the J end lost 5 bases, and 8 bases lay between the germline ends. This CDR3 reads CASSDNRNEQYF. For the CDR3, the DNA is TGTGCCAGCAGTGACAACAGAAACGAGCAGTACTTC.

There are a few counts of this clonotype. The chain has TRBV5-1 and TRBJ2-7; TRBD1 or TRBD2 may be the D gene (5 bases each). CDR3 length: 14 residues. Germline V gene sequence: CDR1 SGHRS, CDR2 YFSETQ. V gave up 4 bases and J gave up 7 bases, with 18 bases separating them. CDR3 sequence: CASSTGPTGIEQYF. The CDR3 DNA reads TGCGCCAGCAGCACGGGACCCACCGGGATAGAGCAGTACTTC.

The chain couples TRBV7-2 to TRBJ1-1; D may be TRBD1 (5 bases). From germline, CDR1 is SGHTA and CDR2 FQGNSA. V lost 4 bases, J lost 12 bases, and 12 bases lay in between. The CDR3 length is 11 residues. The CDR3 DNA sequence: TGTGCCAGCAGCTCCGACAGACGTACTTTCTTT. Its translation is CASSSDRRTFF.

The chain combines TRBV3-1 with TRBJ2-3; D perhaps matches TRBD2 (5 bases). Germline CDR1 and CDR2: LGHDT and YNNKEL (reference sequence). The CDR3 runs to 15 residues. The V and J ends lost 5 bases and 6 bases respectively, with 18 bases between them. CDR3 in amino acids: CASSGSRGVVDTQYF. CDR3 DNA: TGTGCCAGCAGCGGTAGCCGGGGAGTGGTGGATACGCAGTATTTT.

The chain employs TRBV20-1 and TRBJ2-6; a possible D gene is TRBD1 (5 bases). The CDR3 has 15 residues. Per germline, CDR1 DFQATT and CDR2 SNEGSKA (reference sequence). Trimming cost V 3 bases and J 3 bases, with 12 bases left between them. For the CDR3, the DNA is TGCAGTGCTAGCCCCACAGGCGGTGGGGCCAACGTCCTGACTTTC. Protein: CSASPTGGGANVLTF.

The chain combines TRBV7-9 with TRBJ2-5; D remains unclear. Germline assignment: CDR1 SEHNR and CDR2 FQNEAQ (reference sequence). V was clipped by 1 base and J by 0 bases, with 9 bases between them. The CDR3 consists of 15 residues. Here the CDR3 reads CASSLVRAYQETQYF. For the CDR3, the DNA is TGTGCCAGCAGCTTAGTTCGGGCCTACCAAGAGACCCAGTACTTC.

This clonotype has only a few counts. This chain links TRBV3-1 with TRBJ2-1, with a weak D call TRBD2 (6 bases). Germline V gene lookup returns CDR1 LGHDT and CDR2 YNNKEL (reference sequence). Between the trimmed V and J ends, which lost 3 bases and 2 bases, there was a span of 8 bases. The CDR3 runs 14 residues. CDR3 loop: CASSHGGTYNEQFF. CDR3 nucleotide sequence: TGTGCCAGCAGCCACGGGGGAACCTACAATGAGCAGTTCTTC.

V and J are TRBV10-3 and TRBJ2-5; possibly TRBD1 for D (6 bases). The length of the CDR3 is 14 residues. The germline V and J ends were trimmed by 6 bases and 3 bases, with 14 bases remaining between them. Germline CDR1 reads ENHRY; CDR2 reads SYGVKD. CDR3 DNA: TGTGCCATCAGAACCGGGACACCAGAAGAGACCCAGTACTTC. It encodes CAIRTGTPEETQYF.

This clonotype was seen only a few times. This chain connects TRBV5-1 to TRBJ2-1; D remains unclear. Between the trimmed V and J ends, which lost 4 bases and 0 bases, there was a span of 11 bases. This CDR3 spans 15 amino acids. Germline loops: CDR1 SGHRS, CDR2 YFSETQ. The CDR3 protein is CASSVLQSSYNEQFF. The CDR3 DNA sequence: TGCGCCAGCAGCGTTCTACAGAGCTCCTACAATGAGCAGTTCTTC.

This clonotype was observed a few times. The J gene is TRBJ1-1, the V gene TRBV27, with TRBD1 as a possible D gene (6 bases). Germline values: CDR1 MNHEY, CDR2 SMNVEV (reference sequence). Trimming stripped 4 bases from V and 4 bases from J, with 19 bases between. The CDR3 length is 16 residues. CDR3 residues: CASSSATGGGITEAFF. The DNA of the CDR3 is TGTGCCAGCAGTTCTGCGACGGGAGGGGGAATCACTGAAGCTTTCTTT.

The J gene is TRBJ2-5, the V gene TRBV5-1, with TRBD2 identical over 11 bases. The CDR3 runs 14 residues. With 6 bases clipped from V and 5 bases from J, the junction kept 6 bases outside the gene matches. From germline, CDR1 is SGHRS and CDR2 YFSETQ. CDR3 amino acids: CASNSGRAGETQYF. The CDR3 DNA follows: TGCGCCAGCAATAGCGGGAGGGCCGGGGAGACCCAGTACTTC.

This chain connects TRBV6-1 to TRBJ2-1; 8 bases match TRBD2. There are 17 residues in the CDR3. The junction had 15 bases not matched to a gene; V was cut back by 6 bases and J by 5 bases. Germline values: CDR1 MNHNS, CDR2 SASEGT. The CDR3 region has the DNA TGTGCCAGCAGCCCCCGGGTAGCGGGATTCTATAACAATGAGCAGTTCTTC. This encodes CASSPRVAGFYNNEQFF.

This clonotype was seen only a few times. The chain uses TRBV12-3 or TRBV12-4 and TRBJ2-3; the match to TRBD1 covers 8 bases. After removal of 3 bases from V and 2 bases from J, the junction contained 4 bases not matched to a gene. The CDR3 has 15 residues. The CDR3 bases are TGTGCCAGCAGTTTTACGACAGGGGCCACAGATACGCAGTATTTT. Protein product: CASSFTTGATDTQYF.

This clonotype appeared a few times. The chain employs TRBV6-2 or TRBV6-3 and TRBJ2-7; 9 nucleotides match TRBD2. CDR1 and CDR2 from the germline V gene are MNHEY and SVGEGT. The trim removed 5 bases at V and 4 bases at J, leaving 9 bases unmatched. This CDR3 is 15 amino acids long. CDR3 residues: CASSPRLAGWYEQYF. The CDR3, as DNA: TGTGCCAGCAGTCCCCGTCTAGCGGGATGGTACGAGCAGTACTTC.

V gene TRBV5-1 combines with J gene TRBJ1-5; possibly TRBD1 for D (5 bases). Trimming removed 0 bases from V and 2 bases from J, with 9 bases in between. Germline lookup yields CDR1 SGHRS and CDR2 YFSETQ. The CDR3 contains 15 residues. This CDR3 reads CASSLAGRGNQPQHF. The CDR3 region has the DNA TGCGCCAGCAGCTTGGCGGGCAGGGGCAATCAGCCCCAGCATTTT. The full variable domain, completed using reference TRBV5-1 and TRBJ1-5, is KAGVTQTPRYLIKTRGQQVTLSCSPISGHRSVSWYQQTPGQGLQFLFEYFSETQRNKGNFPGRFSGRQFSNSRSEMNVSTLELGDSALYLCASSLAGRGNQPQHFGDGTRLSIL.

This clonotype turned up a few times. The gene calls are TRBV5-1 and TRBJ2-6, with a weak D call TRBD1 (6 bases). Germline CDR1 SGHRS, CDR2 YFSETQ. V was clipped by 6 bases and J by 1 base, with 8 bases between them. CDR3 length: 14 residues. CDR3 sequence (DNA): TGCGCCAGCACCACAGGGTCTGGGGCCAACGTCCTGACTTTC. It encodes CASTTGSGANVLTF.

This clonotype came up a few times. CDR3 sequence (DNA): TGTGCCAGCAACAGAATCCCCATGCGGAATGAAAAACTGTTTTTT. Its translation is CASNRIPMRNEKLFF. The chain uses TRBV7-7 and TRBJ1-4, with D unresolved. The germline V gene encodes CDR1 SSHAT and CDR2 FNYEAQ (reference sequence). This CDR3 comprises 15 residues. The V and J ends lost 7 bases and 5 bases respectively, with 17 bases between them.

This clonotype was seen once. The junction departs from the called germline gene at one end, perhaps through a read error. This rearrangement joins TRBV5-1 to TRBJ2-1; possibly TRBD1 for D (5 bases). Germline assignment: CDR1 SGHRS and CDR2 YFSETQ. CDR3 length: 14 residues. CDR3 residues: CASSPILAGQNNSF. CDR3 in DNA: TGCGCCAGCAGCCCGATCCTCGCTGGACAAAACAACTCCTTC.